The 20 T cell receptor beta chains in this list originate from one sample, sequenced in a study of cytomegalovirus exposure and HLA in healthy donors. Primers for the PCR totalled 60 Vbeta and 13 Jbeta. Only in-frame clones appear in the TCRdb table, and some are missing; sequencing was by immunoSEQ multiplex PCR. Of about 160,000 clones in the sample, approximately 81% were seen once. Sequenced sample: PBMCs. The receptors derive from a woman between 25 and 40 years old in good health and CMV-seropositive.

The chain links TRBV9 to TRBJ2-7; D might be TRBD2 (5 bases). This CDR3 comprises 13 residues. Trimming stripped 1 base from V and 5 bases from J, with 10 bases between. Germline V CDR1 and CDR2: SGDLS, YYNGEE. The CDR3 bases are TGTGCCAGCAGCGTAACTAGTCCGGACGAGCAGTACTTC. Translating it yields CASSVTSPDEQYF.

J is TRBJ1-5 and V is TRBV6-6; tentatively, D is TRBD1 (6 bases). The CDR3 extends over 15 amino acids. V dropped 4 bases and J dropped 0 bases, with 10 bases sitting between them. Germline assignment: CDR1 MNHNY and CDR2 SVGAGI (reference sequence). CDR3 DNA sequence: TGTGCCAGCAGTTCGGGACATCATAGCAATCAGCCCCAGCATTTT. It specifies CASSSGHHSNQPQHF.

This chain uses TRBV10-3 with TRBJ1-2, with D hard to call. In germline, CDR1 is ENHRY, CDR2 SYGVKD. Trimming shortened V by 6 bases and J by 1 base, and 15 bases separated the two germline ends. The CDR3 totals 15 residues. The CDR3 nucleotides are TGTGCCATCAGCACAACAGAATACGTTAACTATGGCTACACCTTC. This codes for CAISTTEYVNYGYTF.

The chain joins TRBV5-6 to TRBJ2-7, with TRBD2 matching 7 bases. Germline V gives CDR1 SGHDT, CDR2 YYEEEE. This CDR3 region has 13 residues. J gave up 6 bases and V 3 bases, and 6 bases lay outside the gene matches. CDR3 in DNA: TGTGCCAGCAGCTGGGGGACTATTACCGAGCAGTACTTC. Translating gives CASSWGTITEQYF.

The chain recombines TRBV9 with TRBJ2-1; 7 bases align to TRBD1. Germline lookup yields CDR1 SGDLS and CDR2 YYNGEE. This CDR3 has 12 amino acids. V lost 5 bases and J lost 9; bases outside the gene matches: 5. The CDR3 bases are TGTGCCAGCAGAGGGGGCCAATCTGAGCAGTTCTTC. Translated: CASRGGQSEQFF.

The CDR3 here is CASSQDGVSYNEQFF. The CDR3 DNA reads as TGTGCCAGCAGCCAAGACGGAGTCTCCTACAATGAGCAGTTCTTC. The J gene is TRBJ2-1, the V gene TRBV7-8; D unresolved. Germline V gives CDR1 SGHVS, CDR2 FQNEAQ. Trimming left V 5 bases short and J 0 bases short, with 11 bases between. This CDR3 has 15 residues.

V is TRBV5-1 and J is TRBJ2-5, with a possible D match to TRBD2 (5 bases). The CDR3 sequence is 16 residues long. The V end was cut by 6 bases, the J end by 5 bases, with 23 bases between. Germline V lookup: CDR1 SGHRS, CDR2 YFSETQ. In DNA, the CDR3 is TGCGCCAGCAATTCTGGCGGGCAACTCGCTGGGGAGACCCAGTACTTC. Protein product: CASNSGGQLAGETQYF.

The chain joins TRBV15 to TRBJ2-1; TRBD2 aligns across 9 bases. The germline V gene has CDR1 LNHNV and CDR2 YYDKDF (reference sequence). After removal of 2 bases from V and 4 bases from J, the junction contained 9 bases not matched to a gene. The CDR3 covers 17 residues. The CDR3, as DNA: TGTGCCACCAGCAGAACGCTCTTAGCGGGGGTTTACAATGAGCAGTTCTTC. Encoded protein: CATSRTLLAGVYNEQFF.

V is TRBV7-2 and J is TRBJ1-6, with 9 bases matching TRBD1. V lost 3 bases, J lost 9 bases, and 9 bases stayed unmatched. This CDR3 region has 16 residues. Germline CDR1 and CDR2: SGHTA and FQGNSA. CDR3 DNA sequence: TGTGCCAGCAGCTTCAGATCGGGACAGGGTCTTTCACCCCTCCACTTT. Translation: CASSFRSGQGLSPLHF. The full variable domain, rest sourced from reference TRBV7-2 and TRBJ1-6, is GAGVSQSPSNKVTEKGKDVELRCDPISGHTALYWYRQSLGQGLEFLIYFQGNSAPDKSGLPSDRFSAERTGGSVSTLTIQRTQQEDSAVYLCASSFRSGQGLSPLHFGNGTRLTVT.

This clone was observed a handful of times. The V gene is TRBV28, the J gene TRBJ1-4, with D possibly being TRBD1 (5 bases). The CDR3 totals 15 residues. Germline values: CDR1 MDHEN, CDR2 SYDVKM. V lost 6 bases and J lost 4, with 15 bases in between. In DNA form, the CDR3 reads TGTGCCAGCAGCCCGGGGGGGAAGTTTAATGAAAAACTGTTTTTT. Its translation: CASSPGGKFNEKLFF. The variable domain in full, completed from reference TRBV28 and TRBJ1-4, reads DVKVTQSSRYLVKRTGEKVFLECVQDMDHENMFWYRQDPGLGLRLIYFSYDVKMKEKGDIPEGYSVSREKKERFSLILESASTNQTSMYLCASSPGGKFNEKLFFGSGTQLSVL.

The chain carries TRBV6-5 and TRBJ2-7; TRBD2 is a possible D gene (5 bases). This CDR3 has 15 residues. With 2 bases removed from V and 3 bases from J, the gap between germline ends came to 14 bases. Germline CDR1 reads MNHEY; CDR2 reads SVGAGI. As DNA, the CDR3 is TGTGCCAGCAGTTACGGGCATCCGGCGGGCTACGAGCAGTACTTC. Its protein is CASSYGHPAGYEQYF.

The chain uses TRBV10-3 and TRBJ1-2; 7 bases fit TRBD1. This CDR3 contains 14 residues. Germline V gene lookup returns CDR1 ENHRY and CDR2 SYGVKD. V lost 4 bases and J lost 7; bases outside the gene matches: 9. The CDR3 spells CAISASTQGSGYTF. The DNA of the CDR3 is TGTGCCATCAGTGCTTCTACACAGGGGAGTGGCTACACCTTC.

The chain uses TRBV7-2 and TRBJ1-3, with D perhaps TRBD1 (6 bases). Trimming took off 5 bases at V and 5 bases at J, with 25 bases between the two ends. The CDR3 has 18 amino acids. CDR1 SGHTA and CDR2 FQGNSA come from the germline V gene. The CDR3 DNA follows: TGTGCCAGCAGCCTATTGGGGGCCACCTCTTCTCTTAGAAACACCATATATTTT. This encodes CASSLLGATSSLRNTIYF. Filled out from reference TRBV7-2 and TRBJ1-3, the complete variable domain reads GAGVSQSPSNKVTEKGKDVELRCDPISGHTALYWYRQSLGQGLEFLIYFQGNSAPDKSGLPSDRFSAERTGGSVSTLTIQRTQQEDSAVYLCASSLLGATSSLRNTIYFGEGSWLTVV.

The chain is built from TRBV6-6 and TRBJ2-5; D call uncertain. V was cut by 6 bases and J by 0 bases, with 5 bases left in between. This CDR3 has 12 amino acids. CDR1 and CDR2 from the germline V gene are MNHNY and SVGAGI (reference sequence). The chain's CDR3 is CASSSYQETQYF. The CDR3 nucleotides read TGTGCCAGCAGCTCTTACCAAGAGACCCAGTACTTC.

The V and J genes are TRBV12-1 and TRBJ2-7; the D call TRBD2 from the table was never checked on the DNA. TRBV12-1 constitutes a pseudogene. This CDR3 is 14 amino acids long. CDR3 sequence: CASSLGGVEDEQYF. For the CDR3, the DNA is TGTGCCAGCAGCCTGGGGGGGGTAGAAGACGAGCAGTACTTC.

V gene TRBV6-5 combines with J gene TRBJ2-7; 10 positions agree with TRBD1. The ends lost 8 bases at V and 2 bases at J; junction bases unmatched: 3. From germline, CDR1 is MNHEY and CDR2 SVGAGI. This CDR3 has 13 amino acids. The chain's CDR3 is CASRTGGTYEQYF. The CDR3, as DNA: TGTGCCAGCCGGACAGGGGGGACCTACGAGCAGTACTTC.

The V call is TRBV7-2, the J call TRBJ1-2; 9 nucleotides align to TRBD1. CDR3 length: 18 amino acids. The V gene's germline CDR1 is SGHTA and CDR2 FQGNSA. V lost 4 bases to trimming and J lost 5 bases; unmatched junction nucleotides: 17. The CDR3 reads CASSSDLTGGRMGYGYTF. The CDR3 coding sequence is TGTGCCAGCAGCTCCGACTTAACAGGGGGCCGAATGGGATATGGCTACACCTTC.

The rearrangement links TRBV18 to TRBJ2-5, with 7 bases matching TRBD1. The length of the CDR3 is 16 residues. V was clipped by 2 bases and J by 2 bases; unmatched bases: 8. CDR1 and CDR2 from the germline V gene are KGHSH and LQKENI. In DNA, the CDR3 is TGTGCCAGCTCACCAAGGGGGCCGAGCAGGCAAGAGACCCAGTACTTC. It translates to CASSPRGPSRQETQYF.

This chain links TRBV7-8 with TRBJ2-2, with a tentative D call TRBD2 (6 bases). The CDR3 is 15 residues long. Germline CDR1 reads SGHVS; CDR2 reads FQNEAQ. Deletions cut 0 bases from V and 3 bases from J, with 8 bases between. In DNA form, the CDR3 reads TGTGCCAGCAGCTTAGCGCGGGGTTACACCGGGGAGCTGTTTTTT. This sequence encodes CASSLARGYTGELFF.

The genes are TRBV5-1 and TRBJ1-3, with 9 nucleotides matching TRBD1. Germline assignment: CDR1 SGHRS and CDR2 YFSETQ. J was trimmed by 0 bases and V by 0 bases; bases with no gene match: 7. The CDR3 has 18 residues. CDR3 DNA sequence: TGCGCCAGCAGCTTGGAAGGTCGGACAGGGGACTCTGGAAACACCATATATTTT. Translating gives CASSLEGRTGDSGNTIYF.